This T cell receptor (beta chain) was identified in a study of T cells in Graves' hyperthyroidism and ophthalmopathy. The table lists this clonotype with a few counts. Its cognate antigen is unknown. TCR beta CDR3 regions were amplified from RNA. A first-round RT-PCR of the TCR CDR3 used the HTBI primer set. TCRdb ran MiXCR on the multiplex PCR reads and lists one entry per CDR3 protein. The table shows over 400,000 distinct CDR3 sequences, with less than 25% occurring only once. Study-wide results and caveats: Within blood appeared most thyroid clonotypes that had expanded above 0.001.

V dropped 2 bases and J dropped 2 bases, with 9 bases sitting between them. The CDR3 totals 14 residues. Exclusion of a patient resulted from uncontrolled infection, other autoimmune disease, pregnancy or lactation. Diagnoses were made from clinical symptoms, serum measures (thyroxine and TRAb), thyroid ultrasound and orbital computed tomography. The clonotype originates from a woman in her seventies with Graves' ophthalmopathy. The specimen was blood. V usage is TRBV12-3 or TRBV12-4 and J usage is TRBJ1-1; no clear D. The CDR3 DNA is TGTGCCAGCAGTTTATGGATGGAAAACACTGAAGCTTTCTTT. As protein: CASSLWMENTEAFF.